This entry lists 7 T cell receptor beta chains sequenced from one sample in a study of T cell responses to AZD1222 COVID-19 vaccine. The data were produced by immunoSEQ multiplex PCR, yet TCRdb's version contains in-frame clones alone and is incomplete. The table shows 130,000 or so clones, with 70% to 90% occurring only once. The specimen was peripheral blood, collected 28 days after the second dose of the MenACWY control vaccine. The receptors derive from an adult who received the MenACWY meningococcal vaccine as a control.

This clone was found a few times. This CDR3 reads CASSSAWGLAGVGSYNEQFF. The CDR3 nucleotides read TGTGCCAGCAGCTCCGCATGGGGACTAGCGGGAGTAGGGTCCTACAATGAGCAGTTCTTC. The chain recombines TRBV5-4 with TRBJ2-1, with 14 nucleotides matching TRBD2. Germline CDR1 and CDR2: SGHNT and YYREEE (reference sequence). The CDR3 length is 20 residues. J was trimmed by 1 base and V by 3 bases; bases with no gene match: 12.

The J gene is TRBJ1-5, the V gene TRBV6-2 or TRBV6-3; possible D gene TRBD1, 5 bases. V lost 5 bases and J lost 2, with 16 bases in between. The germline CDR1 and CDR2 sequences are MNHEY and SVGEGT. CDR3 size: 16 residues. CDR3 in DNA: TGTGCCAGCAGTGAGTGGGGCAGGGCGGGCAATCAGCCCCAGCATTTT. Its translation is CASSEWGRAGNQPQHF.

The V gene is TRBV10-2, the J gene TRBJ2-3, with D unresolved. V was pared by 4 bases and J by 2 bases, with 19 bases between. The CDR3 is 17 residues long. CDR1 is WSHSY, CDR2 SAAADI, per germline. The CDR3 nucleotides read TGCGCCAGCAGTGGCCCTATGGGATATCGGACCACAGATACGCAGTATTTT. Amino acids: CASSGPMGYRTTDTQYF.

This clone was found once. The gene calls are TRBV9 and TRBJ1-2; D gene uncertain. Trimming took 0 bases from V and 2 from J, leaving 11 bases between them. Germline CDR1 reads SGDLS; CDR2 reads YYNGEE. The CDR3 spans 15 residues. DNA for the CDR3: TGTGCCAGCAGCGTAGTCCCTTCGGGGAACTATGGCTACACCTTC. Translating it yields CASSVVPSGNYGYTF.

This clone was seen just once. The V gene is TRBV7-6, the J gene TRBJ2-3; 7 bases fit TRBD2. The CDR3 extends over 15 amino acids. Germline CDR1 SGHVS, CDR2 FNYEAQ. V was pared by 0 bases and J by 5 bases, with 5 bases of the junction left unmatched. The CDR3 bases are TGTGCCAGCAGCTTAGCCGGCGCGGGGGAAGATACGCAGTATTTT. This gives the protein CASSLAGAGEDTQYF.

The V and J genes are TRBV7-6 and TRBJ1-6; tentative D call: TRBD1 (5 bases). Germline loops: CDR1 SGHVS, CDR2 FNYEAQ. The CDR3 has 17 residues. Trimming cost V 5 bases and J 6 bases, with 20 bases left between them. The CDR3 loop reads CASSTPNGGEINSPLHF. CDR3 coding DNA: TGTGCCAGCAGCACGCCTAACGGAGGGGAAATTAATTCACCCCTCCACTTT.

The chain links TRBV27 to TRBJ2-1; D is possibly TRBD2 (5 bases). The CDR3 contains 13 residues. V gave up 10 bases and J gave up 9 bases, with 19 bases separating them. CDR1 and CDR2 (germline): MNHEY, SMNVEV (reference sequence). CDR3 nucleotides: TGTGCCACCCGGGGAAGTAGCTATAGTGAGCAGTTCTTC. Its translation is CATRGSSYSEQFF.